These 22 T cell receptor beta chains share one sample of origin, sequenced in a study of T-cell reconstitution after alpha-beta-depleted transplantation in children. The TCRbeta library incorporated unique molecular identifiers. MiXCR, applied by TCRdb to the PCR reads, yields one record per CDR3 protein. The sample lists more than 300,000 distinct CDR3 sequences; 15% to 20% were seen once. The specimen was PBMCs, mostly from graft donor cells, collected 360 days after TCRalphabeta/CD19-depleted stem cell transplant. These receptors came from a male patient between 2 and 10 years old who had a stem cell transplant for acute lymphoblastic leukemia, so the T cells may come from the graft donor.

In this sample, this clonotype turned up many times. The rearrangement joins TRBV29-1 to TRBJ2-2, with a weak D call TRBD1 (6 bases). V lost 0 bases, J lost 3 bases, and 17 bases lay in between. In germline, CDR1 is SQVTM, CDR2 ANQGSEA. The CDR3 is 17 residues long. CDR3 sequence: CSVEESTGLPHTGELFF. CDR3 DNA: TGCAGCGTTGAAGAGTCCACAGGGTTGCCGCACACCGGGGAGCTGTTTTTT.

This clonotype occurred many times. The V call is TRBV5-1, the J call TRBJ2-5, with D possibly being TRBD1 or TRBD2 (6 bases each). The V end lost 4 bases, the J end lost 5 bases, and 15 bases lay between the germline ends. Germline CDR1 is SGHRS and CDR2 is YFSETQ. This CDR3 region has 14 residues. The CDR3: CASSEGGTSETQYF. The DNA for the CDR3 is TGCGCCAGCAGCGAAGGGGGGACTTCTGAGACCCAGTACTTC.

CDR3 in amino acids: CAWKTGFNTGELFF. In nucleotides, the CDR3 is TGTGCCTGGAAGACGGGTTTCAACACCGGGGAGCTGTTTTTT. V usage is TRBV30 and J usage is TRBJ2-2; no reliable D call. The CDR3 loop spans 14 amino acids. Trimming stripped 4 bases from V and 2 bases from J, with 11 bases between. Looked up from germline, CDR1 is GTSNPN and CDR2 is SVGIG (reference sequence).

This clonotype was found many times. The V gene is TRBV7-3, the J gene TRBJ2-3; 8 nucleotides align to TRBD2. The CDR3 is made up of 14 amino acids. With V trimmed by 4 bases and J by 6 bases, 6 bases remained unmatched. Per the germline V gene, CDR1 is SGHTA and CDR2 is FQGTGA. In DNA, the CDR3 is TGTGCCAGCAGCTCGAGCGGGAGAGGGGATACGCAGTATTTT. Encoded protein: CASSSSGRGDTQYF.

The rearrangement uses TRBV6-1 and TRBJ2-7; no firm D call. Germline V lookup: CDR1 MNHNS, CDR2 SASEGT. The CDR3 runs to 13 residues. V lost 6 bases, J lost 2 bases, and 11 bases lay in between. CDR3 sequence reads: CASRKTSAYEQYF. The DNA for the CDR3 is TGTGCCAGCAGAAAGACATCCGCCTACGAGCAGTACTTC.

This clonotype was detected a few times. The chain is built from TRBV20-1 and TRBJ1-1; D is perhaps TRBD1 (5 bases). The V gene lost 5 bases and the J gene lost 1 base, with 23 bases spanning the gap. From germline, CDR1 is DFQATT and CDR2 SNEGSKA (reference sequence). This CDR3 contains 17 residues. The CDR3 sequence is CSAGGRVSTTGNTEAFF. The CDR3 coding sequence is TGCAGTGCTGGGGGAAGGGTATCCACCACCGGGAACACTGAAGCTTTCTTT.

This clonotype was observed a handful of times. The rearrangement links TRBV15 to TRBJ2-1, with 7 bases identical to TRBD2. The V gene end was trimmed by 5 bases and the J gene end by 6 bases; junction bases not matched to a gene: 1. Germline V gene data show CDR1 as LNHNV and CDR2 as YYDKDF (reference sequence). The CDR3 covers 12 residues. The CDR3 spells CATSGEGNEQFF. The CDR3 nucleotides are TGTGCCACCAGCGGGGAGGGCAATGAGCAGTTCTTC.

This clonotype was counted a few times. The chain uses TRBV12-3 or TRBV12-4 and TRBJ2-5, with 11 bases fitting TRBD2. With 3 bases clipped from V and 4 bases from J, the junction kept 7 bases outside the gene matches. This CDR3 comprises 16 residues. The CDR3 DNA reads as TGTGCCAGCAGTTTCGTTGGGCTAGCGGGAGGAGAGACCCAGTACTTC. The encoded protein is CASSFVGLAGGETQYF.

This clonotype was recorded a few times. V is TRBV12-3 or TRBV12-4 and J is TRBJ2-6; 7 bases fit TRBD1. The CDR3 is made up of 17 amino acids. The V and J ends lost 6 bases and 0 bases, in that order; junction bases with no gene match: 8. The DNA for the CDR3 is TGTGCCAGCAGGTGGGACAGCTTAAACTCTGGGGCCAACGTCCTGACTTTC. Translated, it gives CASRWDSLNSGANVLTF.

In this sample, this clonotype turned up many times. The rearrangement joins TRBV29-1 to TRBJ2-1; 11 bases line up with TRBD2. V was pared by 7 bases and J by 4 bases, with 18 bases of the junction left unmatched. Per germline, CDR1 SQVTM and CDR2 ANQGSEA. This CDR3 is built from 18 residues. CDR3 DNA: TGCAGCGCCTTCTTGCTACTAGCGGGGGCCCGCAGATACAATGAGCAGTTCTTC. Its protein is CSAFLLLAGARRYNEQFF.

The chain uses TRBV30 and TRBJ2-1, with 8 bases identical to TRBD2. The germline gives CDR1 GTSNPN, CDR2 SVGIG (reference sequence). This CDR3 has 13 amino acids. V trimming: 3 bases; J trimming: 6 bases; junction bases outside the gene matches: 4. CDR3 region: CAWRIAGTNEQFF. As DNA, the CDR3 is TGTGCCTGGAGGATAGCGGGAACCAATGAGCAGTTCTTC. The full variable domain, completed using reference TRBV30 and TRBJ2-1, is SQTIHQWPATLVQPVGSPLSLECTVEGTSNPNLYWYRQAAGRGLQLLFYSVGIGQISSEVPQNLSASRPQDRQFILSSKKLLLSDSGFYLCAWRIAGTNEQFFGPGTRLTVL.

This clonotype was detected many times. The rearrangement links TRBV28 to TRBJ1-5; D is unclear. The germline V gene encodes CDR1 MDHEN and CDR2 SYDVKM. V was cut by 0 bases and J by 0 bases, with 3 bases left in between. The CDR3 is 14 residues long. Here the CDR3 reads CASSLWLSNQPQHF. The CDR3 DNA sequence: TGTGCCAGCAGTTTATGGCTTAGCAATCAGCCCCAGCATTTT. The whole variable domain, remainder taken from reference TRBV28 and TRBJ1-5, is DVKVTQSSRYLVKRTGEKVFLECVQDMDHENMFWYRQDPGLGLRLIYFSYDVKMKEKGDIPEGYSVSREKKERFSLILESASTNQTSMYLCASSLWLSNQPQHFGDGTRLSIL.

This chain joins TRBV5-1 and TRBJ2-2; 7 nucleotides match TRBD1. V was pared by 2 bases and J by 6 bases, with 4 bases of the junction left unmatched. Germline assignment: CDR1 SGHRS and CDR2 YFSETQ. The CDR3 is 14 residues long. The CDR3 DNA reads TGCGCCAGCAGCTTCCTGACAGGGCCCGGGGAGCTGTTTTTT. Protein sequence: CASSFLTGPGELFF.

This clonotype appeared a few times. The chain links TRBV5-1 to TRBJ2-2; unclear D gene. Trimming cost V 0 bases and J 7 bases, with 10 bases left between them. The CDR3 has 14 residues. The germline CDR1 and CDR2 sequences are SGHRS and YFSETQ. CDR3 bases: TGCGCCAGCAGCTTGGGTTCGGTCCGCGGGGAGCTGTTTTTT. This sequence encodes CASSLGSVRGELFF.

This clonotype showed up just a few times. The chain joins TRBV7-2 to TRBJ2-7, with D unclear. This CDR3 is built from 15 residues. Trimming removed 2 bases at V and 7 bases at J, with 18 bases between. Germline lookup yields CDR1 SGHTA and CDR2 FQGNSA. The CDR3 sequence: CASSLFLVSTSEQYF. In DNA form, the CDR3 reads TGTGCCAGCAGCTTATTCCTGGTATCGACCAGTGAGCAGTACTTC.

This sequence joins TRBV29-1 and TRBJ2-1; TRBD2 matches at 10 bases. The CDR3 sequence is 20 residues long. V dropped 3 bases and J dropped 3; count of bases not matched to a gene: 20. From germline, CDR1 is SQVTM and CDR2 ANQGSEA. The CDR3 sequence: CSVEASSGRARGPYYNEQFF. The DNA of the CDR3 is TGCAGCGTTGAGGCGAGCAGCGGGAGGGCCCGAGGGCCTTACTACAATGAGCAGTTCTTC.

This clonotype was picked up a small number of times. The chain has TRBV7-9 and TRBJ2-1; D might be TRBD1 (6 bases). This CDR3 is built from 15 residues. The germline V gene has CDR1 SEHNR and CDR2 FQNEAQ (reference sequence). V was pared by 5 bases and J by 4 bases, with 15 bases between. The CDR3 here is CASSLYMDSYNEQFF. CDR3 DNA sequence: TGTGCCAGCAGCCTTTATATGGACAGTTACAATGAGCAGTTCTTC.

The DNA for the CDR3 is TGCGCCAGCAGCCAAGATAGAGCCGTAGGGGGGAGAGAGACCCAGTACTTC. This translates into CASSQDRAVGGRETQYF. The V call is TRBV4-3, the J call TRBJ2-5, with D perhaps given as TRBD1 or TRBD2 (6 bases each). The CDR3 consists of 17 residues. The V gene lost 0 bases and the J gene lost 4 bases, with 18 bases spanning the gap. In germline, CDR1 is LGHNA, CDR2 YSLEER.

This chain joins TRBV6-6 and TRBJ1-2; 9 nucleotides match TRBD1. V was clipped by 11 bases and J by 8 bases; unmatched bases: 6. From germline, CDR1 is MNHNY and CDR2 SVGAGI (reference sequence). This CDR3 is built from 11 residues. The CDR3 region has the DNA TGTGCCGTTCACAGGGGGCTAGGCTACACCTTC. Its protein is CAVHRGLGYTF.

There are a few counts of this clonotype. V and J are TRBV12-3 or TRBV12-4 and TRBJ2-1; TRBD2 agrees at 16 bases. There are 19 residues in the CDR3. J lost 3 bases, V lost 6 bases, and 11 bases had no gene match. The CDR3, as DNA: TGTGCCAGCAGACCATCGGGACTAGCGGGAGGGCGGGTCTACAATGAGCAGTTCTTC. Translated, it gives CASRPSGLAGGRVYNEQFF.

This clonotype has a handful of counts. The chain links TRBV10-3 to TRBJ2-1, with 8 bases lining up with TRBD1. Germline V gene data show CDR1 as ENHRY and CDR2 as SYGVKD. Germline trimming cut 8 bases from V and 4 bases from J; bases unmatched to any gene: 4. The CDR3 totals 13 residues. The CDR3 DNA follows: TGTGCCATCGGGGGGACAGGTTACAATGAGCAGTTCTTC. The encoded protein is CAIGGTGYNEQFF.

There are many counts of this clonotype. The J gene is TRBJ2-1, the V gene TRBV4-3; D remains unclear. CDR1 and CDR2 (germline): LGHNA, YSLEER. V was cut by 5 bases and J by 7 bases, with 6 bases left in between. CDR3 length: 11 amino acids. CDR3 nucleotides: TGCGCCAGCAGCGAAGGTAATGAGCAGTTCTTC. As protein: CASSEGNEQFF.